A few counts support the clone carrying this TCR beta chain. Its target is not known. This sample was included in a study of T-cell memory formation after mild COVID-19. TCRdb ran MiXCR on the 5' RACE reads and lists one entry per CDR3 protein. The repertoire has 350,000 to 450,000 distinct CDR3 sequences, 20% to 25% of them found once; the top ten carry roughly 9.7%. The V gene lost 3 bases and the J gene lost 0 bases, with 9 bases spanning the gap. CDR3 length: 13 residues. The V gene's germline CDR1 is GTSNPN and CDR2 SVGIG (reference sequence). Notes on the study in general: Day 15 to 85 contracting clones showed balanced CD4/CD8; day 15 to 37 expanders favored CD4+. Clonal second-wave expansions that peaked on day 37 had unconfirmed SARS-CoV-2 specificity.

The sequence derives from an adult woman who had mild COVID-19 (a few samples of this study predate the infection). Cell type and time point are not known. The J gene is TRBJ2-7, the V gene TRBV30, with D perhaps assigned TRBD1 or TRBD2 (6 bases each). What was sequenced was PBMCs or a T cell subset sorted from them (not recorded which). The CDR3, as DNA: TGTGCCTGGAGCGGGGGCGCCTCCTACGAGCAGTACTTC. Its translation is CAWSGGASYEQYF.